This T cell receptor beta chain was recovered during a study of blood T cell repertoires in COVID-19. The overall study: From the United States, Italy and Spain came samples of acute and convalescent COVID-19. T cells, B-cell-depleted T cells, or PBMCs supplied cDNA or gDNA.

Original handling: Reference gene primer amplification in the assay estimated nucleated cell counts. Only in-frame clones appear in the TCRdb table, and some are missing; sequencing was by immunoSEQ multiplex PCR. The DNA was the basis for D and trimming; V, J and clone size are from that table. The sample consists of approximately 210,000 clones, roughly 86% of them appearing once. The V and J ends lost 7 bases and 11 bases respectively, with 12 bases between them. The germline V gene encodes CDR1 MNHEY and CDR2 SVGAGI. CDR3 length: 11 residues. The sequenced sample consisted of peripheral blood. The chain joins TRBV6-5 to TRBJ2-1; D possibly corresponds to TRBD1 (5 bases). This receptor was obtained from a woman between 40 and 55 years old with acute or convalescent COVID-19. In nucleotides, the CDR3 is TGTGCCAGCACCCTAGGGGTACAGCAGTTCTTC. Encoded protein: CASTLGVQQFF.